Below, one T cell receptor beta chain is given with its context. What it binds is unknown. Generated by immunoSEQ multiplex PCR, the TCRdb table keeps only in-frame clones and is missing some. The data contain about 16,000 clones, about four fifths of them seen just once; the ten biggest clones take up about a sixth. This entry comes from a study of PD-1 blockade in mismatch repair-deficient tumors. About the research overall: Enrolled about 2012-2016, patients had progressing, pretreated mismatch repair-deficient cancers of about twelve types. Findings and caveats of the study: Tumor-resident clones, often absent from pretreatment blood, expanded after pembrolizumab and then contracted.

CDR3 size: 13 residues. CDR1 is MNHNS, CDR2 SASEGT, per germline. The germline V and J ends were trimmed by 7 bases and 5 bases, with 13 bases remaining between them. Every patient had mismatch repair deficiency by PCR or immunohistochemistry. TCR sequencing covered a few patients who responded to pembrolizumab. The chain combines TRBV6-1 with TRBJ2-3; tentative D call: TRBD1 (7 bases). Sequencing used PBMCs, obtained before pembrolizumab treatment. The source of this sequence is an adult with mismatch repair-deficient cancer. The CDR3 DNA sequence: TGTGCCAGCACCGACAGGGAGGTAGATACGCAGTATTTT. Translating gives CASTDREVDTQYF.